This TCR beta chain came from a study of beta chain features in type 1 diabetes. CD45RO/CCR7/CD25/CD127/CD95/CD27 separated CD4+ naive, central memory, regulatory and stem cell-like memory cells by sorting. Investigators reverse transcribed all isolated RNA, so they sequenced expressed TCRB transcripts. Repertoires were generated with immunoSEQ multiplex PCR, while TCRdb's copy carries only in-frame clones and drops some. This table holds more than 300,000 clones, roughly an eighth found once. Study-level points and caveats: A potential influence of HLA type upon TCRB rearrangement remained unresolved herein. The similarity of naive, central memory and Treg TCRB repertoires appeared greater among patients than among healthy donors. In patients and controls equally, PCR might favor templates that are shorter.

Germline V lookup: CDR1 SGHAT, CDR2 FQNNGV. V lost 5 bases, J lost 4 bases, and 11 bases lay in between. There are 13 residues in the CDR3. Note on this clone: Its antigen is undetermined.

The chain recombines TRBV11-2 with TRBJ1-2; weak D call: TRBD1 (6 bases). Sample: naive CD4+ T cells from blood. This TCR came from a man between 18 and 29 years old in good health. The CDR3 bases are TGTGCCAGCAGCCCCAGGGGCGGCTATGGCTACACCTTC. It translates to CASSPRGGYGYTF.